A selection of T cell receptor beta chains follows, all from one sample in a study of response to subunit inactivated influenza vaccine. Via MiXCR, TCRdb re-called the RT-PCR reads, giving one row per CDR3 protein. The data show roughly 650,000 distinct CDR3 sequences, with approximately 14% seen just once and 6% to 9.5% held by the top ten. The sample in question was PBMCs from blood, obtained roughly 15 days before vaccination. The source of these receptors is a man aged 50-59 years who received an inactivated influenza vaccine. The CDR3 runs from the conserved cysteine through the conserved F or W. The order of the fields is clone size, J gene, V gene, D gene, CDR3 protein, CDR3 DNA. The D gene is left open where the match is weak. Clone size is shown for a subset of rows, as once, few, many or a class of expanded clone.

size: -; J: TRBJ1-5; V: TRBV20-1; D: -; CDR3: CSARGVAADHSNQPQHF; DNA: TGCAGTGCTAGAGGGGTGGCAGCGGACCATAGCAATCAGCCCCAGCATTTT
size: many; J: TRBJ2-7; V: TRBV5-6; D: -; CDR3: CASSFRQGYVAEQYF; DNA: TGTGCCAGCAGCTTCAGGCAGGGTTATGTCGCCGAGCAGTACTTC
size: few; J: TRBJ2-7; V: TRBV5-1; D: TRBD2; CDR3: CASSLRASGRQTYEQYF; DNA: TGCGCCAGCAGCTTGCGCGCTAGCGGGAGGCAAACCTACGAGCAGTACTTC
size: -; J: TRBJ2-1; V: TRBV11-2; D: TRBD1; CDR3: CASSSTGVRNEQFF; DNA: TGTGCCAGCAGCTCGACAGGGGTTCGGAATGAGCAGTTCTTC
size: many; J: TRBJ1-6; V: TRBV5-5; D: -; CDR3: CASSLAPTGLGSPLHF; DNA: TGTGCCAGCAGCTTGGCCCCCACGGGTTTAGGTTCACCCCTCCACTTT
size: -; J: TRBJ2-7; V: TRBV15; D: -; CDR3: CATSRDFATYEQYF; DNA: TGTGCCACCAGCAGAGACTTTGCTACCTACGAGCAGTACTTC
size: -; J: TRBJ2-2; V: TRBV21-1; D: -; CDR3: CASTLTREEGAGGELFF; DNA: TGTGCCAGCACCCTTACCCGGGAGGAGGGGGCTGGCGGGGAGCTGTTTTTT
size: -; J: TRBJ2-5; V: TRBV5-1; D: -; CDR3: CASASGPIQETQYF; DNA: TGCGCCAGCGCCTCGGGACCAATCCAAGAGACCCAGTACTTC
size: few; J: TRBJ1-1; V: TRBV11-2; D: TRBD1; CDR3: CASSALQGLNTEAFF; DNA: TGTGCCAGCAGCGCTCTACAGGGGCTGAACACTGAAGCTTTCTTT
size: -; J: TRBJ2-1; V: TRBV7-2; D: TRBD1; CDR3: CASSRDGQGSYNEQFF; DNA: TGTGCCAGCAGCCGAGACGGACAGGGGTCCTACAATGAGCAGTTCTTC
size: few; J: TRBJ1-2; V: TRBV24-1; D: -; CDR3: CATSEGTSTYGYTF; DNA: TGTGCCACCAGTGAGGGTACTTCAACTTATGGCTACACCTTC
size: -; J: TRBJ1-1; V: TRBV12-3/TRBV12-4; D: -; CDR3: CASSLGSRNTEAFF; DNA: TGTGCCAGCAGTTTGGGGTCGAGAAACACTGAAGCTTTCTTT
size: -; J: TRBJ1-1; V: TRBV12-3/TRBV12-4; D: TRBD1; CDR3: CASSLTRTGNMNTEAFF; DNA: TGTGCCAGCAGTTTAACGAGGACAGGTAATATGAACACTGAAGCTTTCTTT
size: -; J: TRBJ2-5; V: TRBV6-2/TRBV6-3; D: -; CDR3: CASSWFQETQYF; DNA: TGTGCCAGCAGTTGGTTCCAAGAGACCCAGTACTTC
size: -; J: TRBJ2-1; V: TRBV7-2; D: -; CDR3: CASTRGPRVVDEQFF; DNA: TGTGCCAGCACGCGGGGGCCCAGGGTGGTCGATGAGCAGTTCTTC
size: few; J: TRBJ2-3; V: TRBV14; D: -; CDR3: CASSPLGTSDTQYF; DNA: TGTGCCAGCAGCCCTCTGGGGACCTCAGATACGCAGTATTTT
size: -; J: TRBJ2-3; V: TRBV12-3/TRBV12-4; D: -; CDR3: CASNQGSTDTQYF; DNA: TGTGCCAGCAATCAGGGCAGCACAGATACGCAGTATTTT
size: -; J: TRBJ2-3; V: TRBV29-1; D: -; CDR3: CSVVEIQGSDTQYF; DNA: TGCAGCGTAGTTGAAATACAGGGTTCAGATACGCAGTATTTT
size: few; J: TRBJ1-6; V: TRBV11-1; D: -; CDR3: CASSLSANLEDSPLHF; DNA: TGTGCCAGCAGCCTTTCCGCTAATCTAGAGGATTCACCCCTCCACTTT
size: -; J: TRBJ1-2; V: TRBV29-1; D: -; CDR3: CSVERGENYGYTF; DNA: TGCAGCGTTGAGAGGGGGGAGAACTATGGCTACACCTTC
size: few; J: TRBJ2-1; V: TRBV9; D: -; CDR3: CASSVEEGLVDEQFF; DNA: TGTGCCAGCAGCGTAGAAGAGGGATTAGTCGATGAGCAGTTCTTC
size: -; J: TRBJ2-1; V: TRBV11-2; D: TRBD2; CDR3: CASSVASSGLYNEQFF; DNA: TGTGCCAGCAGCGTTGCCTCTAGCGGGTTGTACAATGAGCAGTTCTTC
size: few; J: TRBJ1-6; V: TRBV6-5; D: -; CDR3: CASSYGLGGNSPLHF; DNA: TGTGCCAGCAGTTACGGTCTGGGAGGTAATTCACCCCTCCACTTT
size: -; J: TRBJ1-4; V: TRBV4-1; D: -; CDR3: CASSQDKGFREKLFF; DNA: TGCGCCAGCAGCCAAGATAAGGGATTTAGGGAAAAACTGTTTTTT
size: few; J: TRBJ1-2; V: TRBV29-1; D: -; CDR3: CSTWTASGYTF; DNA: TGCAGCACTTGGACCGCCAGCGGCTACACCTTC
size: few; J: TRBJ2-1; V: TRBV11-1; D: TRBD2; CDR3: CASSLELAGTNEQFF; DNA: TGTGCCAGCAGCTTAGAACTAGCGGGGACCAATGAGCAGTTCTTC
size: few; J: TRBJ2-7; V: TRBV27; D: -; CDR3: CASSPLSSAEQYF; DNA: TGTGCCAGCAGTCCCCTTAGTAGCGCCGAGCAGTACTTC
size: -; J: TRBJ2-7; V: TRBV7-2; D: -; CDR3: CASSLVAGRGWAEQYF; DNA: TGTGCCAGCAGCTTAGTTGCGGGAAGGGGATGGGCTGAGCAGTACTTC
size: many; J: TRBJ2-3; V: TRBV28; D: -; CDR3: CASSPFKRSDSTDTQYF; DNA: TGTGCCAGCAGTCCCTTCAAGCGGTCCGATAGCACAGATACGCAGTATTTT
size: few; J: TRBJ2-2; V: TRBV7-8; D: -; CDR3: CASSLAPGLYTGELFF; DNA: TGTGCCAGCAGCTTAGCCCCGGGACTTTACACCGGGGAGCTGTTTTTT
size: few; J: TRBJ1-5; V: TRBV7-8; D: -; CDR3: CASSLAREQPQHF; DNA: TGTGCCAGCAGCTTAGCGCGGGAGCAGCCCCAGCATTTT
size: few; J: TRBJ2-1; V: TRBV29-1; D: -; CDR3: CSVVLRWGNEQFF; DNA: TGCAGCGTTGTACTAAGATGGGGCAATGAGCAGTTCTTC
size: -; J: TRBJ1-5; V: TRBV5-1; D: -; CDR3: CASRIDSSNQPQHF; DNA: TGCGCCAGCAGAATAGACAGTAGCAATCAGCCCCAGCATTTT